The 15 T cell receptor beta chains presented below share a single source sample, sequenced in a study of blood T cell repertoires in COVID-19. Profiled with immunoSEQ multiplex PCR; TCRdb holds only in-frame clones, not every one. In the table there are roughly 130,000 clones, roughly 80% of which are singletons. Sequencing input: PBMCs or T cells enriched from blood (not recorded which). Receptor source: a middle-aged man with acute COVID-19.

The chain carries TRBV6-5 and TRBJ1-6, with D perhaps matching TRBD1 (5 bases). Trimming cost V 5 bases and J 6 bases, with 11 bases left between them. CDR1 is MNHEY, CDR2 SVGAGI, per germline. The CDR3 extends over 14 amino acids. CDR3 nucleotides: TGTGCCAGCAGTCCAGACAGCCCTAATTCACCCCTCCACTTT. This codes for CASSPDSPNSPLHF.

In this sample, this clone turned up a few times. The chain links TRBV10-2 to TRBJ2-2, with 14 positions matching TRBD2. The CDR3 totals 15 residues. Germline values: CDR1 WSHSY, CDR2 SAAADI. Germline trimming cut 8 bases from V and 5 bases from J; bases unmatched to any gene: 4. CDR3 in DNA: TGCGCCAGCGGACTAGCGGGGGGATATACCGGGGAGCTGTTTTTT. As protein: CASGLAGGYTGELFF.

The genes are TRBV10-2 and TRBJ2-5, with D possibly TRBD2 on 5 matching bases. This CDR3 spans 14 amino acids. Deletions cut 7 bases from V and 9 bases from J, with 21 bases between. CDR1 and CDR2 from the germline V gene are WSHSY and SAAADI. CDR3 coding DNA: TGCGCCAGCACCCCCTCTAGCACTTTTGGGGCCCAGTACTTC. Encoded protein: CASTPSSTFGAQYF.

This rearrangement joins TRBV6-5 to TRBJ1-4; 8 bases are shared with TRBD1. The CDR3 contains 15 residues. The V gene end was trimmed by 0 bases and the J gene end by 6 bases; junction bases not matched to a gene: 3. Germline CDR1 MNHEY, CDR2 SVGAGI. CDR3 loop: CASSYSQGAYEKLFF. Here the CDR3 DNA reads TGTGCCAGCAGTTACTCGCAGGGGGCTTATGAAAAACTGTTTTTT.

This chain connects TRBV5-6 to TRBJ1-4, with D tentatively TRBD1 (6 bases). Trimming stripped 0 bases from V and 8 bases from J, with 11 bases between. The germline V gene has CDR1 SGHDT and CDR2 YYEEEE. The CDR3 is 14 amino acids. CDR3 loop: CASSLERRGEKLFF. The CDR3 DNA is TGTGCCAGCAGCTTGGAACGAAGGGGGGAAAAACTGTTTTTT.

V usage is TRBV7-9 and J usage is TRBJ1-1; D possibly corresponds to TRBD1 (5 bases). V was shortened by 1 base and J by 4 bases, with 10 bases between the two germline ends. This CDR3 region has 14 residues. CDR1 and CDR2 (germline): SEHNR, FQNEAQ (reference sequence). The CDR3 bases are TGTGCCAGCAGCTTAGTCGGGGGTCGCACTGAAGCTTTCTTT. This translates into CASSLVGGRTEAFF.

The rearrangement links TRBV4-3 to TRBJ2-5; 7 bases line up with TRBD1. The J segment lost 6 bases and the V segment lost 0 bases, leaving 7 bases of the junction unmatched. Germline values: CDR1 LGHNA, CDR2 YSLEER. The CDR3 is made up of 15 amino acids. DNA of the CDR3: TGCGCCAGCAGCCAAGAAGAGACAGGGACAAAGACCCAGTACTTC. It translates to CASSQEETGTKTQYF.

CDR3 nucleotides: TGTGCCAGCAGAAGCCTCCGGGGACAGCGTAATTCACCCCTCCACTTT. Encoded protein: CASRSLRGQRNSPLHF. The chain links TRBV11-2 to TRBJ1-6, with TRBD1 matching over 7 bases. The CDR3 consists of 16 residues. V dropped 6 bases and J dropped 6; count of bases not matched to a gene: 11. From germline, CDR1 is SGHAT and CDR2 FQNNGV.

The chain uses TRBV5-5 and TRBJ2-1; tentative D call: TRBD1 (6 bases). The CDR3 totals 17 residues. The germline CDR1 and CDR2 sequences are SGHKS and YYEKEE (reference sequence). Trimming left V 0 bases short and J 6 bases short, with 19 bases between. The CDR3 sequence is CASSLATGNRGSNEQFF. The CDR3 coding sequence is TGTGCCAGCAGCTTGGCTACAGGGAATAGGGGTAGCAATGAGCAGTTCTTC.

The V call is TRBV24-1, the J call TRBJ1-2; TRBD1 is a possible D gene (5 bases). Germline V gene sequence: CDR1 KGHDR, CDR2 SFDVKD. V lost 2 bases and J 4 bases, leaving 10 bases between the germline ends. The CDR3 sequence is 14 residues long. CDR3 nucleotides: TGTGCCACCAGTGATTCACACAGGAGCTATGGCTACACCTTC. Translation gives CATSDSHRSYGYTF.

This chain links TRBV4-3 with TRBJ2-1; no definite D call. The CDR3 totals 14 residues. The V and J ends lost 4 bases and 0 bases respectively, with 7 bases between them. Per the germline V gene, CDR1 is LGHNA and CDR2 is YSLEER. This CDR3 is CASSRRDSYNEQFF. The CDR3 DNA follows: TGCGCCAGCAGCCGCCGAGACTCCTACAATGAGCAGTTCTTC.

CDR3 DNA: TGTGCCAGCAGCGTAGTATCCAGGTGGTCCTACACCTTC. It translates to CASSVVSRWSYTF. V gene TRBV9 combines with J gene TRBJ1-2, with no clear D. This CDR3 spans 13 amino acids. Germline V gene sequence: CDR1 SGDLS, CDR2 YYNGEE. Trimming stripped 0 bases from V and 10 bases from J, with 13 bases between. Full variable domain (rest looked up from reference TRBV9 and TRBJ1-2): DSGVTQTPKHLITATGQRVTLRCSPRSGDLSVYWYQQSLDQGLQFLIQYYNGEERAKGNILERFSAQQFPDLHSELNLSSLELGDSALYFCASSVVSRWSYTFGSGTRLTVV.

This rearrangement joins TRBV9 to TRBJ2-1; 8 bases fit TRBD2. This CDR3 is built from 14 residues. In germline, CDR1 is SGDLS, CDR2 YYNGEE. With V trimmed by 0 bases and J by 9 bases, 5 bases remained unmatched. The CDR3 is CASSVAGGAGEQFF. For the CDR3, the DNA is TGTGCCAGCAGCGTAGCGGGAGGGGCAGGTGAGCAGTTCTTC.

The V gene is TRBV3-1 (or the pseudogene TRBV3-2), the J gene TRBJ1-4; 8 nucleotides match TRBD1. CDR1 and CDR2 from the germline V gene are LGHDT and YNNKEL (reference sequence). Trimming cost V 5 bases and J 6 bases; bases outside gene matches: 2. The CDR3 extends over 13 amino acids. CDR3 in amino acids: CASSKDRDEKLFF. The CDR3 nucleotides read TGTGCCAGCAGCAAGGACAGGGATGAAAAACTGTTTTTT.

The V call is TRBV12-3 or TRBV12-4, the J call TRBJ1-2; D is possibly TRBD1 (6 bases). Trimming took 10 bases from V and 5 from J, leaving 17 bases between them. The CDR3 has 13 amino acids. The DNA of the CDR3 is TGTGCCACCCGGGGGGGCAGCGTGTATGGCTACACCTTC. Protein sequence: CATRGGSVYGYTF.